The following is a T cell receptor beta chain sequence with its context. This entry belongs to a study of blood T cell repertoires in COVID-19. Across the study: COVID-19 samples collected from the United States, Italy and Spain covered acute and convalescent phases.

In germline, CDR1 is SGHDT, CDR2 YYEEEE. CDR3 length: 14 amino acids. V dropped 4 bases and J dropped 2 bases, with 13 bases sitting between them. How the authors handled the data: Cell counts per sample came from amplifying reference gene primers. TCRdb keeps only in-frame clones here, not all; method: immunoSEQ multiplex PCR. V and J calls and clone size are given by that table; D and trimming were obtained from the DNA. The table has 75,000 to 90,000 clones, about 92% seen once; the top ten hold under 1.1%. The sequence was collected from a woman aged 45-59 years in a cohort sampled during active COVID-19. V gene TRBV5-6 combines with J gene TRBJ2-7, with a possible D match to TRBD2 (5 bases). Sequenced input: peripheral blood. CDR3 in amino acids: CASSPWTEAYEQYF. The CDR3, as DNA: TGTGCCAGCAGCCCCTGGACGGAGGCCTACGAGCAGTACTTC.